Listed here is a single T cell receptor (beta chain). Its antigen is still unknown. Germline V gives CDR1 SQVTM, CDR2 ANQGSEA. This CDR3 contains 12 residues. Trimming at V came to 6 bases and at J to 4 bases, leaving 1 base not matched to a gene. Some clones are missing from TCRdb's copy, which holds only in-frame ones; the method was immunoSEQ multiplex PCR. The table lists about 1,200 clones, 86% of them singletons. The data stem from a study of T cells in lung cancer brain metastases. About the study: About 90% of the 20 patients had no interval therapy between resections. A median roughly 320 days separated primary and brain metastasis sampling. General study points: Unique productive clones were significantly fewer in brain metastases: median around 1,500 versus 5,000. Most clones were lesion-specific, with limited overlap between paired lesions (Morisita 0.23).

Specimen: tumor tissue from a brain metastasis. This chain connects TRBV29-1 to TRBJ1-1; 11 nucleotides align to TRBD1. This receptor was obtained from a woman aged 60-75 years with non-small cell lung cancer that had spread to the brain. DNA for the CDR3: TGCAGCGTAGGGACAGGGGGCACTGAAGCTTTCTTT. It yields the protein CSVGTGGTEAFF.